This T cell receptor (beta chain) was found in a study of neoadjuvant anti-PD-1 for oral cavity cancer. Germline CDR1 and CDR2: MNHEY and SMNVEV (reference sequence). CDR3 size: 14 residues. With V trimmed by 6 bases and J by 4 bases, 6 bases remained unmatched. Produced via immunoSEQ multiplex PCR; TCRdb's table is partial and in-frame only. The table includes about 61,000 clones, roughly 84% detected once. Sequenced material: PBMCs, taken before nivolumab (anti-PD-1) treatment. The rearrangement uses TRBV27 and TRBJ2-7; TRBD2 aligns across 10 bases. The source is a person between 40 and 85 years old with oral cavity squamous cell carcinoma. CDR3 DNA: TGTGCCAGCAGCCTAGCGGGAGTGGATTACGAGCAGTACTTC. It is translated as CASSLAGVDYEQYF.